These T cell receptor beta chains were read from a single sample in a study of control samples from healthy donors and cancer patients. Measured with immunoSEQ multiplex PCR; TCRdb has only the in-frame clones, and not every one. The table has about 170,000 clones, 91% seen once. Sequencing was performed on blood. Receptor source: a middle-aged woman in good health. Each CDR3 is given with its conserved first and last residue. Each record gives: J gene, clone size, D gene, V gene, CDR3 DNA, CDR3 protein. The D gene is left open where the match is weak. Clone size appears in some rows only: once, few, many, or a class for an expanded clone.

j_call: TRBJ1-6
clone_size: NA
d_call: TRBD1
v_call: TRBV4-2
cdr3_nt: TGTGCCAGCAGCCAGGGGGGGACAGGGGGCTCACCCCTCCACTTT
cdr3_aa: CASSQGGTGGSPLHF

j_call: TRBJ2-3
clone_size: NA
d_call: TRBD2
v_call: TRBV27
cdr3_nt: TGTGCCAGCAGTTCCCTACGTCAGCGGGGGCCAGATACGCAGTATTTT
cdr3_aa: CASSSLRQRGPDTQYF

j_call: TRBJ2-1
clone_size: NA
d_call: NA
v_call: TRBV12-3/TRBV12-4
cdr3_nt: TGTGCCAGCAGGAAGCAGGGGTTGCAGTTCTTC
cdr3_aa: CASRKQGLQFF

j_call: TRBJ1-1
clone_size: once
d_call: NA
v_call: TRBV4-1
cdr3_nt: TGCGCCAGCAGCCAACCCCAGCTGGGGAAAGGGAACACTGAAGCTTTCTTT
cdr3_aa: CASSQPQLGKGNTEAFF

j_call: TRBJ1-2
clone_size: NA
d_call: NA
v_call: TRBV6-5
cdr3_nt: TGTGCCAGCAGTTACGGGGGTAGTACTGGCTACACCTTC
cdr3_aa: CASSYGGSTGYTF

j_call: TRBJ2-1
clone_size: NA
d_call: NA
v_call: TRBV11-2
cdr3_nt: TGTGCCAGCAGCCCCGTCTACAATGAGCAGTTCTTC
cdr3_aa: CASSPVYNEQFF

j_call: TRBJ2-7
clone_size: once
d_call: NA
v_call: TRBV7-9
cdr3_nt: TGTGCCAGCAGCTCCTATGGCGCCGGGAAAGGATCCTACGAGCAGTACTTC
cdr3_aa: CASSSYGAGKGSYEQYF

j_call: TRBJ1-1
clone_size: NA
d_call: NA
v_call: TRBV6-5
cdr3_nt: TGTGCCAGCAGACCGAGACCAGGGAGGAGCACTGAAGCTTTCTTT
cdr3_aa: CASRPRPGRSTEAFF

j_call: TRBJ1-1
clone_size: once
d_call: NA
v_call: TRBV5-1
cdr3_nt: TGCGCCAGCAGCGACCGTGGGTATGGGGAAGCTTTCTTT
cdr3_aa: CASSDRGYGEAFF

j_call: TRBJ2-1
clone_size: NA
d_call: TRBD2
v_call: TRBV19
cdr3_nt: TGTGCCAGTAGTATAAGTTGGCGGGGGGGCCAACTGGATGAGCAGTTCTTC
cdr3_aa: CASSISWRGGQLDEQFF

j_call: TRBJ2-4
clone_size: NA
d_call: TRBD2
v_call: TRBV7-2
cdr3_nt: TGTGCCAGCAGCTTAGCGGCTAGCGGGGGGGAAAACATTCAGTACTTC
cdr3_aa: CASSLAASGGENIQYF

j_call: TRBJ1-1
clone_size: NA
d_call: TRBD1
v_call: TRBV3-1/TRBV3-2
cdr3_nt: TGTGCCAGCAGCCCTAGTATGACAGACAGGGTGGGGACTGAAGCTTTCTTT
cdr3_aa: CASSPSMTDRVGTEAFF

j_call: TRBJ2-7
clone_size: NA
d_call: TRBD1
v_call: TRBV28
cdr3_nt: TGTGCCAGCAGTTTACCGGGACAGGGACCCTACGAGCAGTACTTC
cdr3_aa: CASSLPGQGPYEQYF

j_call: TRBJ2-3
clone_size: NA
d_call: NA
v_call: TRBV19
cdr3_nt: TGTGCCAGTAGTAATGACCACGAAGATACGCAGTATTTT
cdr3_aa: CASSNDHEDTQYF

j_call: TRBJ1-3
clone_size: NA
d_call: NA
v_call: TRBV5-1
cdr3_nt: TGCGCCAGCAGCTTGGCCCGGGACTCTGGAAACACCATATATTTT
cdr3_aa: CASSLARDSGNTIYF

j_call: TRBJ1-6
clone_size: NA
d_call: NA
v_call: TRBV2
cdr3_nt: TGTGCCAGCAGTGAATGGGGTGGACTTGGGGGTTCACCCCTCCACTTT
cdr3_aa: CASSEWGGLGGSPLHF

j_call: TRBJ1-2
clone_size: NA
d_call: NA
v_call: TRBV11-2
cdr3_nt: TGTGCCAGCAGCTTAGGTCTCGCCGGGGACGACTATGGCTACACCTTC
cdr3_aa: CASSLGLAGDDYGYTF

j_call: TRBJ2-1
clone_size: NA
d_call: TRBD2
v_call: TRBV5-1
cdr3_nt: TGCGCCAGCAATCAAGGGACTAGCGGGGGGCCGCGGTACAATGAGCAGTTCTTC
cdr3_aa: CASNQGTSGGPRYNEQFF

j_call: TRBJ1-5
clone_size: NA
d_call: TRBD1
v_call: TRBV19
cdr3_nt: TGTGCCAGTAGTATAATAACAGGGGGCCGTCAGCCCCAGCATTTT
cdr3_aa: CASSIITGGRQPQHF

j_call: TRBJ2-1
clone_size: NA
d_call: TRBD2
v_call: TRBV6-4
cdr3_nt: TGTGCCAGCAGTGGATCGACTAGCGGGGTTGTCAATGAGCAGTTCTTC
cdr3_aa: CASSGSTSGVVNEQFF

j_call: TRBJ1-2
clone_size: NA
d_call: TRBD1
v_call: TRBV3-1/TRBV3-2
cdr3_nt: TGTGCCAGCAGCCCCATGACAGGGTTCTATGGCTACACCTTC
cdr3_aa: CASSPMTGFYGYTF

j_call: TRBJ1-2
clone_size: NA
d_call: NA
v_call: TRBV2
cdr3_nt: TGTGCCAGCAGTTTCTACAGTGGAACTAACTATGGCTACACCTTC
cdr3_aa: CASSFYSGTNYGYTF

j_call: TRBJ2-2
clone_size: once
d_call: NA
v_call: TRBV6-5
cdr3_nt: TGTGCCAGCAGTCCGAACCGATGGGCCGGGGAGCTGTTTTTT
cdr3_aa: CASSPNRWAGELFF

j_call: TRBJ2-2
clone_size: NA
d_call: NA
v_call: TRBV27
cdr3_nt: TGTGCCAGCAGTTTCACAATTTTGACCGGGGAGCTGTTTTTT
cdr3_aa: CASSFTILTGELFF